The next 10 T cell receptor beta chains were all read from a single sample in a study of cytomegalovirus exposure and HLA in healthy donors. The PCR contained 60 Vbeta and 13 Jbeta primers. Profiling relied on immunoSEQ multiplex PCR, and the TCRdb table lists in-frame clones only, not all of them. The sample has 200,000 to 250,000 clones; 76% are singletons. The sequenced sample was PBMCs. Receptors were obtained from a man aged 18 to 30 in good health and CMV-seronegative.

This clone appeared a few times. The V gene is TRBV5-1, the J gene TRBJ2-2; possibly TRBD1 for D (5 bases). From germline, CDR1 is SGHRS and CDR2 YFSETQ. The CDR3 consists of 15 residues. Deletions cut 4 bases from V and 0 bases from J, with 10 bases between. CDR3 protein: CASSPQGSNTGELFF. For the CDR3, the DNA is TGCGCCAGCAGCCCTCAGGGTTCGAACACCGGGGAGCTGTTTTTT.

CDR3 sequence reads: CASSQEASRGPYNEQFF. The DNA of the CDR3 is TGTGCCAGCAGCCAAGAGGCCAGCAGGGGCCCCTACAATGAGCAGTTCTTC. V and J are TRBV14 and TRBJ2-1; possible D gene TRBD1, 6 bases. This CDR3 has 17 amino acids. CDR1 is SGHDN and CDR2 is FVKESK in the germline V gene. Deletions cut 0 bases from V and 2 bases from J, with 14 bases between. Full variable domain (missing parts from reference TRBV14 and TRBJ2-1): EAGVTQFPSHSVIEKGQTVTLRCDPISGHDNLYWYRRVMGKEIKFLLHFVKESKQDESGMPNNRFLAERTGGTYSTLKVQPAELEDSGVYFCASSQEASRGPYNEQFFGPGTRLTVL.

The rearrangement uses TRBV6-5 and TRBJ2-7; 7 bases line up with TRBD1. Per germline, CDR1 MNHEY and CDR2 SVGAGI. CDR3 size: 13 residues. The junction had 9 bases not matched to a gene; V was cut back by 8 bases and J by 5 bases. CDR3 bases: TGTGCCAGCCATCGCCAGGGGGTCAACGAGCAGTACTTC. Translation: CASHRQGVNEQYF.

The chain is built from TRBV10-1 and TRBJ2-1, with 8 bases that match TRBD2. This CDR3 spans 16 amino acids. CDR1 is WNHNN and CDR2 is SYGVQD in the germline V gene (reference sequence). V lost 3 bases and J lost 5; bases outside the gene matches: 9. CDR3 in DNA: TGCGCCAGCAGTGATTCCAGCGGGAGCCCTAACAATGAGCAGTTCTTC. Translated: CASSDSSGSPNNEQFF.

This chain connects TRBV5-4 to TRBJ2-5; 11 bases align to TRBD1. With 4 bases clipped from V and 5 bases from J, the junction kept 13 bases outside the gene matches. The CDR3 has 17 residues. Germline CDR1 is SGHNT and CDR2 is YYREEE (reference sequence). The CDR3 coding sequence is TGTGCCAGCAGCCTCGGGACAGGGGGTTTACGGCAGGAGACCCAGTACTTC. This gives the protein CASSLGTGGLRQETQYF.

This chain links TRBV28 with TRBJ2-1; TRBD2 matches 13 bases. Germline values: CDR1 MDHEN, CDR2 SYDVKM. Unmatched junction bases numbered 5, after V lost 6 bases and J lost 3 bases. The CDR3 covers 16 residues. The DNA of the CDR3 is TGTGCCAGCAGGTCGACTAGCGGGAGGTTCTACAATGAGCAGTTCTTC. It codes for CASRSTSGRFYNEQFF.

The CDR3 is CASSLPGQGGYEQYF. The CDR3 DNA reads as TGTGCCAGCAGTCTGCCGGGACAGGGGGGATACGAGCAGTACTTC. The rearrangement links TRBV6-6 to TRBJ2-7; 11 nucleotides line up with TRBD1. The V and J ends lost 5 bases and 4 bases, in that order; junction bases with no gene match: 7. CDR1 is MNHNY and CDR2 is SVGAGI in the germline V gene (reference sequence). CDR3 size: 15 residues.

The chain has TRBV20-1 and TRBJ1-1, with D hard to call. V dropped 3 bases and J dropped 2 bases, with 4 bases sitting between them. CDR3 length: 11 residues. In germline, CDR1 is DFQATT, CDR2 SNEGSKA (reference sequence). CDR3 sequence (DNA): TGCAGTGCTAGTTCAAACACTGAAGCTTTCTTT. This sequence encodes CSASSNTEAFF.

The chain recombines TRBV2 with TRBJ2-3; D perhaps matches TRBD2 (6 bases). Trimming removed 8 bases from V and 6 bases from J, with 18 bases in between. This CDR3 spans 14 amino acids. Germline V gene sequence: CDR1 SNHLY, CDR2 FYNNEI. The CDR3 loop reads CASLYGGLVDTQYF. The CDR3 bases are TGTGCCAGCCTGTACGGAGGGTTGGTCGATACGCAGTATTTT.

This clone was seen a single time. The chain has TRBV21-1 and TRBJ2-3; the table's D gene call, TRBD2, was not cross checked with the DNA. TRBV21-1 is classified as a pseudogene. This CDR3 is built from 11 residues. CDR3 nucleotides: TGTGCCAGCAGTCTCGGAGATACGCAGTATTTT. Its translation: CASSLGDTQYF.